This T cell receptor beta chain was observed in a study of T cell responses to AZD1222 COVID-19 vaccine. Study details: Second doses that came at about 4 or about 12 weeks were put together.

A word on this clone: Its antigen is as yet unknown.

The junction had 9 bases not matched to a gene; V was cut back by 5 bases and J by 5 bases. Germline V CDR1 and CDR2: SGHVS, FQNEAQ. The CDR3 is 16 amino acids. Method: immunoSEQ multiplex PCR; TCRdb's copy keeps in-frame clones and lacks some. The sample yields about 130,000 clones, approximately 85% seen once. Whole-study results and caveats: Repertoire collection took place solely once the T cell response had peaked. Baseline seropositivity characterized only six AZD1222 recipients.

Sequenced material: peripheral blood, taken on day 0 of AZD1222 vaccination. The origin of this receptor is an adult in good health. The V gene is TRBV7-8, the J gene TRBJ1-4; 9 nucleotides align to TRBD1. The DNA for the CDR3 is TGTGCCAGCAGCCTTAATAGGGGGACAGGGAATGAAAAACTGTTTTTT. As protein: CASSLNRGTGNEKLFF.